The clone carrying this TCR beta chain appeared once. Its matching antigen is unknown. This entry comes from a study of cytomegalovirus exposure and HLA in healthy donors. Study-level background: About 85 million unique TCRs from HLA-typed donors were held in an early release of data. The study, taken as a whole, reports: Earlier findings revealed that most TCR beta V segments proved productive either about 87% or about 30% of the time. Solely CMV serostatus was available to characterize immune exposure. TCR beta sequences reportedly predicted most subjects' HLA-A and HLA-B alleles accurately.

This CDR3 region has 11 residues. CDR1 is SEHNR and CDR2 is FQNEAQ in the germline V gene (reference sequence). The V end lost 5 bases, the J end lost 6 bases, and 8 bases lay between the germline ends. The primer mix had 60 Vbeta and 13 Jbeta primers. Only in-frame clones appear in the TCRdb table, and some are missing; sequencing was by immunoSEQ multiplex PCR. This table has about 120,000 clones, around four fifths appearing once. Sequenced: PBMCs. The TCR sequence derives from a man younger than 45 in good health and CMV-seropositive. This sequence joins TRBV7-9 and TRBJ2-7; no definite D call. CDR3 sequence (DNA): TGTGCCAGCAGCCCCCAGGTCGAGCAGTACTTC. This encodes CASSPQVEQYF.